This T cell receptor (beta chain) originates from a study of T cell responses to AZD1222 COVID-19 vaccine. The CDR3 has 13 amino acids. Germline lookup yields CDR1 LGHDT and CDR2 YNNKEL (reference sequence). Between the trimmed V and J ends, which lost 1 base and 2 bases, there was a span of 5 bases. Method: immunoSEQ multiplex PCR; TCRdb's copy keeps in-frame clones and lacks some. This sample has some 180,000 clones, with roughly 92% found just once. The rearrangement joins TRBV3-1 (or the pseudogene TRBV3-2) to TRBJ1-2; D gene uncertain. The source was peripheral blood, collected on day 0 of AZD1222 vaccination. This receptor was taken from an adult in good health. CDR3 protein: CASSQGYNYGYTF. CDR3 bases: TGTGCCAGCAGCCAAGGGTACAACTATGGCTACACCTTC.